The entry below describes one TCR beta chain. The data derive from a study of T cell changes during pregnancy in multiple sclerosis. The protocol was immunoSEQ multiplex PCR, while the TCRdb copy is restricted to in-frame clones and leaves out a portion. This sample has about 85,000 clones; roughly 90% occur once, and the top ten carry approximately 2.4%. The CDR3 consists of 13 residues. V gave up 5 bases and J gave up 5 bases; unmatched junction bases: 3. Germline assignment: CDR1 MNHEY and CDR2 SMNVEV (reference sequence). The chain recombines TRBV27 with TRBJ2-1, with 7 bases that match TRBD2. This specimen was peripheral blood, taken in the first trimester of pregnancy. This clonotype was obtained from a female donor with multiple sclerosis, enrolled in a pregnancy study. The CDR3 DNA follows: TGTGCCAGCAGTCCGACTAGCAACAATGAGCAGTTCTTC. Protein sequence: CASSPTSNNEQFF.